This T cell receptor beta chain was recorded in a study of CD8+ T cells in alopecia areata. Study-level information: Treated patients received severity scores based on the percentage of scalp area affected. Study observations and caveats: Normal-skin resident alphabeta T cells also appear among scalp sample sequences. Researchers report lesional scalp, most notably alopecia totalis/universalis, outstripped normal scalp in clonality.

Extraction and reverse transcription of RNA yielded cDNA as the sequencing template. TCRdb keeps only in-frame clones here, not all; method: immunoSEQ multiplex PCR. The sample records approximately 210,000 clones, more than 60% being singletons. Noted treatment: oral pan-JAK inhibitor, 5-10 mg twice daily. Peripheral blood samples and lesional scalp punch biopsies were obtained from alopecia areata patients. A remark on this clone: The antigen is not known.

Germline lookup yields CDR1 SGHKS and CDR2 YYEKEE (reference sequence). V dropped 4 bases and J dropped 0 bases, with 15 bases sitting between them. CDR3 length: 16 residues. The chain couples TRBV5-5 to TRBJ2-3, with D possibly TRBD1 on 6 matching bases. The sequence was obtained from a human donor with alopecia areata. Source: CD4+ T cells sorted from blood, taken at approximately week 45, from a patient treated with tofacitinib. The CDR3 here is CASSQGTDTSTDTQYF. CDR3 in DNA: TGTGCCAGCAGCCAGGGGACGGATACTAGCACAGATACGCAGTATTTT.